This record looks at one T cell receptor (beta chain) sequence and its context. As yet, its antigen is unknown. The data are from a study of T cell responses to AZD1222 COVID-19 vaccine. Findings of the study overall: Unmutated variant regions reportedly attract nearly half of all spike-specific TCRs. Repertoires in all cases were sampled only once the peak T cell response had passed. Seropositive status at baseline applied to only five to seven AZD1222 recipients.

Method: immunoSEQ multiplex PCR; TCRdb's copy keeps in-frame clones and lacks some. The data contain roughly 97,000 clones, about nine tenths of them seen just once; the ten biggest clones take up approximately 3%. CDR1 is MDHEN, CDR2 SYDVKM, per germline. The CDR3 has 17 residues. The V end was cut by 0 bases, the J end by 0 bases, with 14 bases between. The receptor was derived from an adult who received the MenACWY meningococcal vaccine as a control. The sample consisted of peripheral blood, taken 28 days after the second dose of the MenACWY control vaccine. The chain recombines TRBV28 with TRBJ1-2, with D maybe TRBD1 (5 bases). The CDR3 sequence is CASSLWGTERTNYGYTF. As DNA, the CDR3 is TGTGCCAGCAGTTTATGGGGGACGGAACGCACTAACTATGGCTACACCTTC.